These T cell receptor beta chains were read from a single sample in a study of T cell repertoires in cytomegalovirus infection. TCRdb redid the calling of the reads with MiXCR, one entry per CDR3 protein. The table includes roughly 600,000 distinct CDR3 sequences, roughly a quarter detected once. Sequenced input: CD8+ T cells from PBMCs. The receptor set was obtained from a human donor in good health (CMV status not recorded). Some clones in this sample may be carry-over from other donors' samples. CDR3s include the opening cysteine and the closing phenylalanine or tryptophan. D genes are given only for firm matches. Size tells how often a clone was seen (once, few, many) or the class of an expanded clone, and some rows leave it out.

d_call: TRBD1
j_call: TRBJ1-1
v_call: TRBV28
clone_size: few
cdr3_aa: CASSSISIRDREDTEAFF
cdr3_nt: TGTGCCAGCAGTTCCATTTCAATACGGGACAGGGAAGACACTGAAGCTTTCTTT

d_call: TRBD1
j_call: TRBJ2-3
v_call: TRBV15
clone_size: few
cdr3_aa: CATSGDLKQRTGGRTDTQYF
cdr3_nt: TGTGCCACCAGCGGCGATTTGAAACAAAGAACAGGGGGCCGCACAGATACGCAGTATTTT

d_call: TRBD1
j_call: TRBJ2-7
v_call: TRBV7-9
clone_size: many
cdr3_aa: CASSPQTGGPYEQYF
cdr3_nt: TGTGCCAGCAGCCCCCAAACAGGGGGTCCGTACGAGCAGTACTTC

d_call: TRBD1
j_call: TRBJ2-5
v_call: TRBV6-2/TRBV6-3
clone_size: few
cdr3_aa: CASSGPGTGDQETQYF
cdr3_nt: TGTGCCAGCAGTGGACCCGGGACAGGCGACCAAGAGACCCAGTACTTC

d_call: -
j_call: TRBJ1-1
v_call: TRBV27
clone_size: -
cdr3_aa: CASSFYEGGDTEAFF
cdr3_nt: TGTGCCAGCAGTTTTTACGAGGGAGGGGACACTGAAGCTTTCTTT

d_call: -
j_call: TRBJ2-5
v_call: TRBV25-1
clone_size: few
cdr3_aa: CASSFSGWMETQYF
cdr3_nt: TGTGCCAGCAGTTTTTCGGGATGGATGGAGACCCAGTACTTC

d_call: TRBD1
j_call: TRBJ1-5
v_call: TRBV28
clone_size: many
cdr3_aa: CASSLPPHGTGDNNQPQHF
cdr3_nt: TGTGCCAGCAGTTTACCCCCTCACGGGACAGGGGATAACAATCAGCCCCAGCATTTT

d_call: -
j_call: TRBJ1-5
v_call: TRBV7-9
clone_size: few
cdr3_aa: CASSLSFPENQPQHF
cdr3_nt: TGTGCCAGCAGCTTATCGTTTCCCGAAAATCAGCCCCAGCATTTT

d_call: -
j_call: TRBJ1-1
v_call: TRBV7-2
clone_size: many
cdr3_aa: CASSLRGTEAFF
cdr3_nt: TGTGCCAGCAGCTTAAGGGGCACTGAAGCTTTCTTT

d_call: -
j_call: TRBJ2-7
v_call: TRBV7-6
clone_size: many
cdr3_aa: CASSLGATIYEQYF
cdr3_nt: TGTGCCAGCAGCTTAGGGGCCACAATCTACGAGCAGTACTTC

d_call: TRBD1
j_call: TRBJ1-5
v_call: TRBV7-9
clone_size: many
cdr3_aa: CASSINQGEPQHF
cdr3_nt: TGTGCCAGCAGCATTAACCAGGGGGAGCCCCAGCATTTT

d_call: -
j_call: TRBJ2-5
v_call: TRBV2
clone_size: few
cdr3_aa: CASPGNSNDETQYF
cdr3_nt: TGTGCCAGCCCTGGGAACTCAAATGATGAGACCCAGTACTTC

d_call: -
j_call: TRBJ1-2
v_call: TRBV29-1
clone_size: -
cdr3_aa: CSVVWADAVYGYTF
cdr3_nt: TGCAGCGTTGTTTGGGCCGACGCCGTATATGGCTACACCTTC

d_call: -
j_call: TRBJ2-5
v_call: TRBV7-4
clone_size: -
cdr3_aa: CVSSLRGETQYF
cdr3_nt: TGTGTCAGCAGCTTGAGGGGGGAGACCCAGTACTTC

d_call: TRBD1
j_call: TRBJ2-7
v_call: TRBV7-9
clone_size: many
cdr3_aa: CASSFPGGIEQYF
cdr3_nt: TGTGCCAGCAGCTTTCCAGGGGGTATCGAGCAGTACTTC

d_call: -
j_call: TRBJ2-1
v_call: TRBV7-9
clone_size: few
cdr3_aa: CATPKRGANNEQFF
cdr3_nt: TGTGCCACCCCCAAAAGAGGGGCCAACAATGAGCAGTTCTTC

d_call: -
j_call: TRBJ2-1
v_call: TRBV5-4
clone_size: many
cdr3_aa: CASTTTVSSYNEQFF
cdr3_nt: TGTGCCAGCACCACCACGGTGAGCTCCTACAATGAGCAGTTCTTC

d_call: -
j_call: TRBJ2-2
v_call: TRBV7-9
clone_size: few
cdr3_aa: CASSEPWTGTGELFF
cdr3_nt: TGTGCCAGCAGCGAACCATGGACCGGCACCGGGGAGCTGTTTTTT

d_call: TRBD1
j_call: TRBJ1-1
v_call: TRBV6-6
clone_size: -
cdr3_aa: CASSYSRWDSTEAFF
cdr3_nt: TGTGCCAGCAGTTACTCGAGGTGGGACAGCACTGAAGCTTTCTTT

d_call: -
j_call: TRBJ1-1
v_call: TRBV6-6
clone_size: few
cdr3_aa: CASSYLQEYTEAFF
cdr3_nt: TGTGCCAGCAGTTACCTTCAGGAGTACACTGAAGCTTTCTTT

d_call: -
j_call: TRBJ1-2
v_call: TRBV19
clone_size: -
cdr3_aa: CASIPRGLNYGYTF
cdr3_nt: TGTGCCAGTATCCCGCGTGGCCTCAACTATGGCTACACCTTC

d_call: -
j_call: TRBJ2-7
v_call: TRBV7-6
clone_size: -
cdr3_aa: CANSSELVGNPYVEQYF
cdr3_nt: TGTGCCAACAGCTCGGAGTTAGTGGGGAATCCTTACGTCGAGCAGTACTTC

d_call: TRBD1
j_call: TRBJ1-2
v_call: TRBV2
clone_size: -
cdr3_aa: CASLGRRTGDYGYTF
cdr3_nt: TGTGCCAGCCTGGGCCGCAGGACAGGGGACTATGGCTACACCTTC

d_call: -
j_call: TRBJ2-3
v_call: TRBV12-3/TRBV12-4
clone_size: few
cdr3_aa: CASSLPTGTPPDTQYF
cdr3_nt: TGTGCCAGCAGTTTACCAACCGGGACACCTCCAGATACGCAGTATTTT

d_call: -
j_call: TRBJ2-5
v_call: TRBV7-9
clone_size: -
cdr3_aa: CASSLQGLLETQYF
cdr3_nt: TGTGCCAGCAGCTTACAGGGTTTGTTGGAGACCCAGTACTTC

d_call: TRBD1
j_call: TRBJ1-1
v_call: TRBV14
clone_size: -
cdr3_aa: CASSQEGQGATEAFF
cdr3_nt: TGTGCCAGCAGCCAAGAAGGACAGGGAGCCACTGAAGCTTTCTTT

d_call: TRBD1
j_call: TRBJ2-1
v_call: TRBV7-6
clone_size: -
cdr3_aa: CASSLSGQGSLLYNEQFF
cdr3_nt: TGTGCCAGCAGCTTATCAGGACAGGGGAGTCTGTTATACAATGAGCAGTTCTTC

d_call: TRBD1
j_call: TRBJ1-2
v_call: TRBV7-2
clone_size: few
cdr3_aa: CASSPTGDDYGYTF
cdr3_nt: TGTGCCAGCAGCCCGACAGGGGACGACTATGGCTACACCTTC

d_call: -
j_call: TRBJ1-1
v_call: TRBV6-2/TRBV6-3
clone_size: -
cdr3_aa: CTSSLGRPMNTEAFF
cdr3_nt: TGTACCAGCAGTTTGGGACGGCCCATGAACACTGAAGCTTTCTTT

d_call: TRBD1
j_call: TRBJ2-4
v_call: TRBV7-8
clone_size: many
cdr3_aa: CASSPARGSKNIQYF
cdr3_nt: TGTGCCAGCAGCCCTGCCAGGGGGTCCAAAAACATTCAGTACTTC

d_call: -
j_call: TRBJ1-5
v_call: TRBV4-1
clone_size: few
cdr3_aa: CASSHSVSSNQPQHF
cdr3_nt: TGCGCCAGCAGCCATAGTGTGAGTAGCAATCAGCCCCAGCATTTT

d_call: -
j_call: TRBJ2-2
v_call: TRBV6-5
clone_size: few
cdr3_aa: CASSYQNTGELFF
cdr3_nt: TGTGCCAGCAGTTACCAGAACACCGGGGAGCTGTTTTTT

d_call: TRBD2
j_call: TRBJ2-1
v_call: TRBV29-1
clone_size: few
cdr3_aa: CSVEDRQRGAYNEQFF
cdr3_nt: TGCAGCGTTGAAGATCGTCAGCGGGGGGCCTACAATGAGCAGTTCTTC

d_call: -
j_call: TRBJ2-3
v_call: TRBV7-9
clone_size: -
cdr3_aa: CASTRSADTQYF
cdr3_nt: TGTGCCAGCACCAGGAGCGCAGATACGCAGTATTTT

d_call: -
j_call: TRBJ2-7
v_call: TRBV19
clone_size: -
cdr3_aa: CASTPGLGRNAYEQYF
cdr3_nt: TGTGCCAGTACTCCTGGACTGGGACGAAATGCCTACGAGCAGTACTTC

d_call: -
j_call: TRBJ2-5
v_call: TRBV14
clone_size: -
cdr3_aa: CASSHRLHGRETQYF
cdr3_nt: TGTGCCAGCAGCCACCGGCTTCATGGACGGGAGACCCAGTACTTC

d_call: -
j_call: TRBJ2-7
v_call: TRBV7-6
clone_size: -
cdr3_aa: CASSPDWARNEQYF
cdr3_nt: TGTGCCAGCAGCCCCGACTGGGCGAGGAACGAGCAGTACTTC

d_call: -
j_call: TRBJ1-4
v_call: TRBV25-1
clone_size: few
cdr3_aa: CASGWGRPANEKLFF
cdr3_nt: TGTGCCAGCGGATGGGGCCGGCCGGCTAATGAAAAACTGTTTTTT

d_call: TRBD1
j_call: TRBJ2-7
v_call: TRBV27
clone_size: few
cdr3_aa: CASSHSFTTGSYEQYF
cdr3_nt: TGTGCCAGCAGTCATTCTTTTACGACAGGGTCCTACGAGCAGTACTTC

d_call: TRBD2
j_call: TRBJ2-2
v_call: TRBV6-6
clone_size: -
cdr3_aa: CASREDGGASGELFF
cdr3_nt: TGTGCCAGCAGAGAGGACGGGGGGGCCTCCGGGGAGCTGTTTTTT

d_call: TRBD2
j_call: TRBJ2-1
v_call: TRBV6-2/TRBV6-3
clone_size: few
cdr3_aa: CASSYSMSRVAGGPRYNEQFF
cdr3_nt: TGTGCCAGCAGTTACTCGATGTCCCGGGTAGCGGGGGGCCCGAGGTACAATGAGCAGTTCTTC

d_call: TRBD1
j_call: TRBJ1-4
v_call: TRBV28
clone_size: -
cdr3_aa: CASSFQGGKTNEKLFF
cdr3_nt: TGTGCCAGCAGTTTCCAGGGGGGGAAAACTAATGAAAAACTGTTTTTT

d_call: TRBD2
j_call: TRBJ2-3
v_call: TRBV6-2/TRBV6-3
clone_size: -
cdr3_aa: CASSLTSESTDTQYF
cdr3_nt: TGTGCCAGCAGCCTTACTAGCGAGAGCACAGATACGCAGTATTTT

d_call: -
j_call: TRBJ2-6
v_call: TRBV7-6
clone_size: few
cdr3_aa: CASSLWWPRGRSGANVLTF
cdr3_nt: TGTGCCAGCAGCTTATGGTGGCCACGGGGGCGCTCTGGGGCCAACGTCCTGACTTTC

d_call: -
j_call: TRBJ1-6
v_call: TRBV7-6
clone_size: few
cdr3_aa: CASSSLVHIDSYNSPLHF
cdr3_nt: TGTGCCAGCAGCTCCCTTGTCCACATTGACTCCTATAATTCACCCCTCCACTTT

d_call: -
j_call: TRBJ1-1
v_call: TRBV29-1
clone_size: -
cdr3_aa: CSVSNARQANTEAFF
cdr3_nt: TGCAGCGTGTCGAACGCCCGTCAGGCCAACACTGAAGCTTTCTTT

d_call: TRBD2
j_call: TRBJ2-1
v_call: TRBV20-1
clone_size: few
cdr3_aa: CSAPLAGGPWNEQFF
cdr3_nt: TGCAGTGCCCCACTAGCGGGGGGGCCGTGGAATGAGCAGTTCTTC

d_call: TRBD1
j_call: TRBJ2-2
v_call: TRBV11-2
clone_size: few
cdr3_aa: CASSGGQGRVTGELFF
cdr3_nt: TGTGCCAGCAGCGGGGGACAGGGGAGGGTCACCGGGGAGCTGTTTTTT

d_call: -
j_call: TRBJ1-3
v_call: TRBV19
clone_size: -
cdr3_aa: CASSIGTAGNTIYF
cdr3_nt: TGTGCCAGTAGTATAGGAACAGCCGGAAACACCATATATTTT

d_call: -
j_call: TRBJ2-5
v_call: TRBV7-9
clone_size: -
cdr3_aa: CASRETAGQQETQYF
cdr3_nt: TGTGCCAGCAGGGAAACGGCGGGACAGCAAGAGACCCAGTACTTC

d_call: TRBD2
j_call: TRBJ2-1
v_call: TRBV12-3/TRBV12-4
clone_size: -
cdr3_aa: CVSSPGPPGGKDNEQFF
cdr3_nt: TGTGTCAGCAGTCCAGGGCCTCCGGGGGGAAAAGACAATGAGCAGTTCTTC